The clone carrying this T cell receptor beta chain was counted at least ten times. Its antigen is unknown. TCRdb fed the 5' RACE reads into MiXCR, producing one record per CDR3 protein. Of around 180,000 distinct CDR3 sequences in the sample, approximately 6% were seen once. These data originate in a study of T cells after yellow fever vaccination. General study results and limits: Reappearance after the booster was seen for most primary-vaccination clones, at 95% to 98% CD4 and 80% to 90% CD8.

V was cut by 7 bases and J by 3 bases, with 15 bases left in between. The CDR3 extends over 14 amino acids. The sequence derives from a man in his late teens or twenties who received the YFV17D yellow fever vaccine. Sequenced material: CD4+ T cells sorted from PBMCs, taken on the day of the first yellow fever vaccination. This chain uses TRBV12-3 or TRBV12-4 with TRBJ1-2; maybe TRBD1 (6 bases). The CDR3 sequence is CASTRGQGYYGYTF. CDR3 in DNA: TGTGCCAGCACCCGGGGTCAGGGGTACTATGGCTACACCTTC.